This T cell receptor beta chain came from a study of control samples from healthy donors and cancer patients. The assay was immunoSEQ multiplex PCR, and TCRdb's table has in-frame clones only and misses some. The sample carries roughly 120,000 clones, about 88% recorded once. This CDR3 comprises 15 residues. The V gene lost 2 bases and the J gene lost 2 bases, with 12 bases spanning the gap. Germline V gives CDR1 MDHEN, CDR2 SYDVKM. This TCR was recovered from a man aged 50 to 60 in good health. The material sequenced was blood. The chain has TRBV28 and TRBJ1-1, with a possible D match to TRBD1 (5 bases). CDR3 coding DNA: TGTGCCAGCAGTTTACCTCTCGGGACCAACACTGAAGCTTTCTTT. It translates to CASSLPLGTNTEAFF.